These 9 T cell receptor beta chains were sequenced from one sample in a study of CD4 and CD8 cells across lung adenocarcinoma regions. TCRdb reprocessed the PCR reads via MiXCR and lists one record per CDR3 protein. In the table there are around 3,600 distinct CDR3 sequences, 64% of which are singletons. Sequenced sample: CD4+ T cells from the margin of a lung tumor. All receptors derive from a male donor with lung adenocarcinoma. The CD4 and CD8 labels of this study may be unreliable.

The genes are TRBV5-1 and TRBJ2-5; D call uncertain. Germline CDR1 reads SGHRS; CDR2 reads YFSETQ. Trimming removed 4 bases at V and 0 bases at J, with 10 bases between. The CDR3 sequence is 14 residues long. The CDR3 region has the DNA TGCGCCAGCAGCCCTCATGCGTACCAAGAGACCCAGTACTTC. Translation: CASSPHAYQETQYF.

The CDR3 DNA reads TGTGCCAGCAGCCGTACTAGCGGGGGATACAATGAGCAGTTCTTC. As protein: CASSRTSGGYNEQFF. The genes are TRBV12-3 or TRBV12-4 and TRBJ2-1, with TRBD2 matching 11 bases. J was trimmed by 4 bases and V by 6 bases; bases with no gene match: 5. The CDR3 is made up of 15 amino acids.

The chain couples TRBV6-5 to TRBJ2-1; TRBD1 is a possible D gene (5 bases). This CDR3 is built from 15 residues. Germline CDR1 and CDR2: MNHEY and SVGAGI. V was trimmed by 8 bases and J by 10 bases, leaving 24 bases between them. The CDR3 loop reads CASRHPAGLPYEQFF. For the CDR3, the DNA is TGTGCCAGCCGTCACCCGGCAGGGCTTCCCTACGAGCAGTTCTTC.

This clonotype was seen only once. The chain joins TRBV7-2 to TRBJ2-5, with no clear D. The J call is in doubt because the DNA end fits TRBJ2-7 better. CDR3 length: 14 residues. Germline CDR1 reads SGHTA; CDR2 reads FQGNSA. The CDR3 DNA follows: TGTGCCAGCAGCTTCCTGGCGTCATATTACGAGCAGTACTTC. Encoded protein: CASSFLASYYEQYF.

The chain combines TRBV7-2 with TRBJ2-5; TRBD2 agrees at 8 bases. V lost 5 bases and J lost 1; bases outside the gene matches: 9. The germline gives CDR1 SGHTA, CDR2 FQGNSA. The CDR3 covers 16 residues. CDR3 amino acids: CASSTQKLAVQETQYF. The CDR3 coding sequence is TGTGCCAGCAGCACGCAAAAACTAGCGGTCCAAGAGACCCAGTACTTC.

The V and J genes are TRBV20-1 and TRBJ2-3; 10 nucleotides agree with TRBD1. CDR1 and CDR2 from the germline V gene are DFQATT and SNEGSKA (reference sequence). The V gene end was trimmed by 6 bases and the J gene end by 3 bases; junction bases not matched to a gene: 24. The CDR3 spans 20 residues. CDR3 amino acids: CSAQRMGQGTPRDITDTQYF. In nucleotides, the CDR3 is TGCAGTGCCCAAAGAATGGGACAGGGGACGCCCCGAGACATAACAGATACGCAGTATTTT.

This clonotype has only one observation. The chain combines TRBV6-1 with TRBJ2-2; TRBD1 or TRBD2 may be the D gene (6 bases each). Trimming stripped 7 bases from V and 7 bases from J, with 19 bases between. The CDR3 extends over 15 amino acids. Germline CDR1 reads MNHNS; CDR2 reads SASEGT. The CDR3 sequence: CASTRSGGQGGELFF. The CDR3 region has the DNA TGTGCCAGCACCCGCAGTGGGGGGCAGGGCGGGGAGCTGTTTTTT.

The rearrangement uses TRBV14 and TRBJ2-2; D may match TRBD1 or TRBD2 (5 bases each). This CDR3 has 15 residues. V was cut by 4 bases and J by 2 bases, with 11 bases left in between. In germline, CDR1 is SGHDN, CDR2 FVKESK. CDR3 in DNA: TGTGCCAGCAGCCTTGGGACCCATAACACCGGGGAGCTGTTTTTT. Translation: CASSLGTHNTGELFF.

The rearrangement uses TRBV6-1 and TRBJ1-5, with D tentatively TRBD1 (6 bases). Germline V lookup: CDR1 MNHNS, CDR2 SASEGT. CDR3 length: 16 residues. Trimming took 6 bases from V and 3 from J, leaving 18 bases between them. The CDR3 DNA sequence: TGTGCCAGCAGCCCGACTATGACAGGTCTCAATCAGCCCCAGCATTTT. This sequence encodes CASSPTMTGLNQPQHF.